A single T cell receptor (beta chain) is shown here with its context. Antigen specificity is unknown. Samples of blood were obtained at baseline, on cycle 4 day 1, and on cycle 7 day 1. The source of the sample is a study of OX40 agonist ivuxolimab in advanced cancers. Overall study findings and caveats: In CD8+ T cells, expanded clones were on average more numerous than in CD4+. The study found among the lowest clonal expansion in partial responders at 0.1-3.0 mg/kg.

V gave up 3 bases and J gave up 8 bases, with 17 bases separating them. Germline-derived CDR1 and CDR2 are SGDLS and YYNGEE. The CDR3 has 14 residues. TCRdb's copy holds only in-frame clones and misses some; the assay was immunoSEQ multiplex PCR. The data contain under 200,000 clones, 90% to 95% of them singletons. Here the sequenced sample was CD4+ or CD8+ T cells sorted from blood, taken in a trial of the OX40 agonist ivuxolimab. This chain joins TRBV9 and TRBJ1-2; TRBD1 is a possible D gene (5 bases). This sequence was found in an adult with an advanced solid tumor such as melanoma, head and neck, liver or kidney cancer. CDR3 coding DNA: TGTGCCAGCAGCGCTGTCGGGACTACCGGGGGCTACACCTTC. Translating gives CASSAVGTTGGYTF.